The clone carrying this T cell receptor beta chain was detected only a few times. Its target is unknown. Other nucleotide sequences in the sample specify the same CDR3. These data are taken from a study of beta chain features in type 1 diabetes. Looking at the study overall: Age, gender, cell numbers and subset yield matched between patients and controls. Across the samples, roughly 98 million sorted cells were examined in total.

Whole-study findings and limits: A moderate, significant TCRB CDR3 shortening appeared in type 1 diabetes across four CD4+ subsets.

The CDR3 is 13 amino acids. From germline, CDR1 is SNHLY and CDR2 FYNNEI. V lost 4 bases and J lost 2, with 8 bases in between. Every bit of the isolated RNA underwent reverse transcription, so sequencing read expressed TCRB transcripts. Method: immunoSEQ multiplex PCR; TCRdb's copy keeps in-frame clones and lacks some. The sample contains 200,000 to 250,000 clones, roughly 13% of which appear only once. This sequence originates from a man between 25 and 39 years old with type 1 diabetes. This chain connects TRBV2 to TRBJ2-5, with D hard to call. The sequenced sample was naive CD4+ T cells from blood. In DNA, the CDR3 is TGTGCCAGCAGTGTAGATCGACAAGAGACCCAGTACTTC. Protein: CASSVDRQETQYF.